The 32 T cell receptor beta chains given below trace back to one sample, sequenced in a study of human T cells and chemical hapten exposure. One entry per CDR3 protein, called by TCRdb with MiXCR from the RACE reads. The data hold tens of thousands of distinct CDR3 sequences, with around 12% observed a single time. Specified time point: pre-sensitization, week 0. Noted treatment: therapeutic diphenylcyclopropenone sensitization with weekly scalp DPC. Source: whole blood, taken in connection with sensitization to the hapten diphenylcyclopropenone (DPC). Receptor source: a woman in her twenties or thirties with alopecia areata. Some clones in this sample may be carry-over from other donors' samples.

The V call is TRBV11-2, the J call TRBJ2-1; 9 nucleotides agree with TRBD1. Trimming took 1 base from V and 9 from J; bases not matched to a gene: 13. The germline gives CDR1 SGHAT, CDR2 FQNNGV. The CDR3 runs 17 residues. DNA for the CDR3: TGTGCCAGCAGCTTAGGGGTGACAGGGGGTGTGGTAGGTGAGCAGTTCTTC. This encodes CASSLGVTGGVVGEQFF.

CDR3: CASSATGSTRYEQYF. CDR3 nucleotides: TGTGCCAGCAGCGCGACAGGGTCCACTCGGTACGAGCAGTACTTC. The chain employs TRBV13 and TRBJ2-7; TRBD1 matches 7 bases. Unmatched junction bases numbered 11, after V lost 5 bases and J lost 4 bases. The CDR3 is 15 residues long. Germline V gives CDR1 PRHDT, CDR2 FYEKMQ (reference sequence).

There are a few counts of this clonotype. This chain links TRBV20-1 with TRBJ2-3; possibly TRBD2 for D (6 bases). The CDR3 covers 19 residues. Trimming took off 6 bases at V and 6 bases at J, with 34 bases between the two ends. Germline assignment: CDR1 DFQATT and CDR2 SNEGSKA (reference sequence). CDR3 nucleotide sequence: TGCAGTGCCAACTCCGCCTCCGCATTGACTAGTGCCAAGTTCGATACGCAGTATTTT. Protein: CSANSASALTSAKFDTQYF.

Many counts were recorded for this clonotype. The chain has TRBV9 and TRBJ2-3; 7 bases map to TRBD1. With 3 bases clipped from V and 4 bases from J, the junction kept 8 bases outside the gene matches. This CDR3 region has 15 residues. Germline V lookup: CDR1 SGDLS, CDR2 YYNGEE. This chain's CDR3 is CASSATTGVADTQYF. The CDR3 DNA reads TGTGCCAGCAGCGCAACTACAGGGGTGGCAGATACGCAGTATTTT. Drawing the rest from reference TRBV9 and TRBJ2-3, the complete variable domain is DSGVTQTPKHLITATGQRVTLRCSPRSGDLSVYWYQQSLDQGLQFLIQYYNGEERAKGNILERFSAQQFPDLHSELNLSSLELGDSALYFCASSATTGVADTQYFGPGTRLTVL.

The gene calls are TRBV5-4 and TRBJ2-3; D is possibly TRBD2 (6 bases). Trimming cost V 0 bases and J 0 bases, with 11 bases left between them. The germline gives CDR1 SGHNT, CDR2 YYREEE (reference sequence). The CDR3 is made up of 16 amino acids. CDR3 residues: CASSLAIAESTDTQYF. CDR3 in DNA: TGTGCCAGCAGCTTGGCGATAGCGGAAAGCACAGATACGCAGTATTTT.

This sequence joins TRBV28 and TRBJ2-3, with 8 nucleotides matching TRBD2. Germline V gene data show CDR1 as MDHEN and CDR2 as SYDVKM. This CDR3 has 14 amino acids. Trimming removed 8 bases from V and 3 bases from J; junction bases left unmatched: 7. CDR3 residues: CASLPGLDTDTQYF. The CDR3 DNA reads as TGTGCCAGCCTGCCGGGACTAGATACAGATACGCAGTATTTT.

In its sample, this clonotype was seen many times. The chain joins TRBV6-2 or TRBV6-3 to TRBJ2-1; D perhaps matches TRBD2 (5 bases). This CDR3 has 13 amino acids. Germline values: CDR1 MNHEY, CDR2 SVGEGT. Between the trimmed V and J ends, which lost 5 bases and 9 bases, there was a span of 14 bases. CDR3: CASSGPGKAEQFF. CDR3 in DNA: TGTGCCAGCAGTGGACCCGGGAAGGCTGAGCAGTTCTTC.

This clonotype was seen repeatedly, ten times or more. V and J are TRBV6-2 or TRBV6-3 and TRBJ2-3; D call uncertain. CDR3 length: 15 residues. Germline assignment: CDR1 MNHEY and CDR2 SVGEGT. V lost 6 bases and J 4 bases, leaving 17 bases between the germline ends. The CDR3 loop is CASSTDLTSADTQYF. The CDR3 coding sequence is TGTGCCAGCAGCACGGACCTTACGAGTGCAGATACGCAGTATTTT.

This clonotype was picked up a small number of times. The V gene is TRBV20-1, the J gene TRBJ2-7; 7 nucleotides line up with TRBD2. The CDR3 length is 13 residues. Germline V gene sequence: CDR1 DFQATT, CDR2 SNEGSKA (reference sequence). Losses at the gene ends were 4 bases for V and 9 bases for J; bases not matched to a gene: 12. This CDR3 reads CSAKTSTGLGQYF. In DNA form, the CDR3 reads TGCAGTGCTAAGACTAGCACCGGTCTAGGGCAGTACTTC.

In this sample, this clonotype turned up a few times. The V gene is TRBV20-1, the J gene TRBJ2-1; D not resolved. The CDR3 has 13 amino acids. V was clipped by 1 base and J by 7 bases, with 11 bases between them. Germline CDR1 DFQATT, CDR2 SNEGSKA (reference sequence). The CDR3 coding sequence is TGCAGTGCTAGAGCCGGGCCGAGGAATGAGCAGTTCTTC. This codes for CSARAGPRNEQFF.

This clonotype was seen a few times. The rearrangement joins TRBV20-1 to TRBJ2-2; perhaps TRBD2 as D (6 bases). V shed 7 bases and J shed 4 bases, with 19 bases lying between them. This CDR3 contains 15 residues. CDR1 DFQATT and CDR2 SNEGSKA come from the germline V gene (reference sequence). The DNA for the CDR3 is TGCAGTGTCCCGGATTGGAGGAGGGCCACCGGGGAGCTGTTTTTT. Translated: CSVPDWRRATGELFF.

This sequence joins TRBV6-5 and TRBJ1-1; TRBD1 matches 7 bases. Trimming cost V 0 bases and J 7 bases; bases outside gene matches: 8. Looked up from germline, CDR1 is MNHEY and CDR2 is SVGAGI. CDR3 length: 15 residues. CDR3 region: CASSYSSQGGFEAFF. The CDR3 region has the DNA TGTGCCAGCAGTTACTCTTCTCAGGGGGGGTTTGAAGCTTTCTTT.

At least ten counts were recorded for this clonotype. The rearrangement links TRBV4-3 to TRBJ1-5; D is unclear. This CDR3 is 19 amino acids long. Germline lookup yields CDR1 LGHNA and CDR2 YSLEER. With 1 base removed from V and 4 bases from J, the gap between germline ends came to 23 bases. The CDR3 spells CASSQVNPPPRQCNQPQHF. DNA for the CDR3: TGCGCCAGCAGCCAAGTGAATCCTCCGCCCCGGCAGTGTAATCAGCCCCAGCATTTT.

For this clonotype: A much more abundant neighbour one base away suggests this may be a read error. The chain couples TRBV9 to TRBJ2-1, with a weak D call TRBD2 (6 bases). This CDR3 contains 16 residues. Deletions cut 4 bases from V and 5 bases from J, with 19 bases between. From germline, CDR1 is SGDLS and CDR2 YYNGEE. The CDR3 DNA follows: TGTGCCAGCAGCCCCCGGGAAGGTAGCGGACACAATGAGCAGTTCTTC. This codes for CASSPREGSGHNEQFF. Complete variable domain (other parts from reference TRBV9 and TRBJ2-1): DSGVTQTPKHLITATGQRVTLRCSPRSGDLSVYWYQQSLDQGLQFLIQYYNGEERAKGNILERFSAQQFPDLHSELNLSSLELGDSALYFCASSPREGSGHNEQFFGPGTRLTVL.

This clonotype was seen ten or more times. This rearrangement joins TRBV7-2 to TRBJ2-7, with TRBD1 as a possible D gene (6 bases). This CDR3 spans 15 amino acids. CDR1 SGHTA and CDR2 FQGNSA come from the germline V gene. V lost 3 bases to trimming and J lost 4 bases, with 16 bases between them. In nucleotides, the CDR3 is TGTGCCAGCAGCTTTGGAGGCTCCAGGGGATACGAGCAGTACTTC. Protein product: CASSFGGSRGYEQYF.

This clonotype has ten or more counts. The V call is TRBV7-3, the J call TRBJ2-5, with 7 bases fitting TRBD2. Looked up from germline, CDR1 is SGHTA and CDR2 is FQGTGA. V dropped 1 base and J dropped 4; count of bases not matched to a gene: 0. The CDR3 spans 13 residues. Here the CDR3 DNA reads TGTGCCAGCAGCTTAAGGGAGGGAGAGACCCAGTACTTC. It translates to CASSLREGETQYF.

The chain carries TRBV11-2 and TRBJ2-5; the match to TRBD1 covers 9 bases. The V and J ends lost 5 bases and 4 bases, in that order; junction bases with no gene match: 8. This CDR3 contains 15 residues. The germline V gene encodes CDR1 SGHAT and CDR2 FQNNGV. The CDR3 bases are TGTGCCAGCAGCCCCACAGGGGGCCTGAGAGAGACCCAGTACTTC. Its translation: CASSPTGGLRETQYF.

This clonotype has a count of ten or more. The V and J genes are TRBV19 and TRBJ1-5, with 8 bases fitting TRBD1. CDR1 is LNHDA, CDR2 SQIVND, per germline (reference sequence). Unmatched junction bases numbered 9, after V lost 4 bases and J lost 7 bases. The CDR3 is 15 amino acids. CDR3 residues: CASSTPTGVGQPQHF. CDR3 DNA sequence: TGTGCCAGTAGTACCCCGACAGGGGTGGGCCAGCCCCAGCATTTT.

This clonotype showed up many times. The chain links TRBV6-2 or TRBV6-3 to TRBJ2-7, with D possibly being TRBD2 (6 bases). Looked up from germline, CDR1 is MNHEY and CDR2 is SVGEGT. The CDR3 sequence is 13 residues long. The V gene lost 8 bases and the J gene lost 6 bases, with 17 bases spanning the gap. CDR3 residues: CASRTGDIGEQYF. CDR3 bases: TGTGCCAGCCGAACGGGGGATATCGGCGAGCAGTACTTC.

This clonotype is termed medium-sized. J is TRBJ2-3 and V is TRBV11-3; maybe TRBD2 (5 bases). The V end was cut by 1 base, the J end by 6 bases, with 8 bases between. Germline CDR1 SGHNT, CDR2 YENEEA. CDR3 length: 13 amino acids. The CDR3 loop reads CASSLAGDDTQYF. DNA for the CDR3: TGTGCCAGCAGCTTAGCCGGGGATGATACGCAGTATTTT.

This clonotype occurred many times. The chain uses TRBV28 and TRBJ1-5; 8 bases are shared with TRBD1. Trimming cost V 4 bases and J 3 bases; bases outside gene matches: 14. The CDR3 is made up of 18 amino acids. CDR1 MDHEN and CDR2 SYDVKM come from the germline V gene. Written as DNA, the CDR3 is TGTGCCAGCAGTTCCCCCTGGGGGGGACAGGCGATCAATCAGCCCCAGCATTTT. Amino acid sequence: CASSSPWGGQAINQPQHF. The full variable domain, rest sourced from reference TRBV28 and TRBJ1-5, is DVKVTQSSRYLVKRTGEKVFLECVQDMDHENMFWYRQDPGLGLRLIYFSYDVKMKEKGDIPEGYSVSREKKERFSLILESASTNQTSMYLCASSSPWGGQAINQPQHFGDGTRLSIL.

The J gene is TRBJ1-2, the V gene TRBV11-3; the D gene is possibly TRBD1 (5 bases). The CDR3 length is 17 residues. Germline V gene sequence: CDR1 SGHNT, CDR2 YENEEA. Between the trimmed V and J ends, which lost 1 base and 2 bases, there was a span of 17 bases. The CDR3 reads CASSLAPRQGENYGYTF. DNA of the CDR3: TGTGCCAGCAGCTTAGCCCCCCGACAAGGGGAAAACTATGGCTACACCTTC.

This rearrangement joins TRBV28 to TRBJ2-1; D possibly matches TRBD1 or TRBD2 (5 bases each). Trimming stripped 3 bases from V and 7 bases from J, with 22 bases between. Per the germline V gene, CDR1 is MDHEN and CDR2 is SYDVKM. This CDR3 comprises 17 residues. For the CDR3, the DNA is TGTGCCAGCAGTTTGTTTGTTTTTGGGGGTTTAGTTAATGAGCAGTTCTTC. It yields the protein CASSLFVFGGLVNEQFF.

The rearrangement uses TRBV6-6 and TRBJ1-2; the D is unclear. With 2 bases removed from V and 0 bases from J, the gap between germline ends came to 10 bases. The CDR3 sequence is 15 residues long. In germline, CDR1 is MNHNY, CDR2 SVGAGI (reference sequence). The CDR3 DNA reads as TGTGCCAGCAGTTACGGCGGCAAATCTAACTATGGCTACACCTTC. Residues: CASSYGGKSNYGYTF.

The chain is built from TRBV6-2 or TRBV6-3 and TRBJ2-2; 12 nucleotides agree with TRBD2. The V segment lost 8 bases and the J segment 6 bases; nucleotides outside the gene matches: 13. Germline assignment: CDR1 MNHEY and CDR2 SVGEGT. This CDR3 comprises 17 residues. The chain's CDR3 is CASAGDRRLAGAGELFF. The CDR3, as DNA: TGTGCCAGCGCGGGTGATCGTCGACTAGCGGGAGCCGGGGAGCTGTTTTTT.

This clonotype was found many times. The chain couples TRBV4-3 to TRBJ1-3; D might be TRBD1 (6 bases). There are 16 residues in the CDR3. CDR1 is LGHNA and CDR2 is YSLEER in the germline V gene. Trimming pared 0 bases from V and 3 bases from J, leaving 12 bases between. Here the CDR3 reads CASSQDRQGSGNTIYF. CDR3 in DNA: TGCGCCAGCAGCCAAGACCGGCAGGGGAGTGGAAACACCATATATTTT.

The chain links TRBV20-1 to TRBJ2-2; D gene ambiguous. CDR1 is DFQATT, CDR2 SNEGSKA, per germline (reference sequence). The CDR3 is 14 amino acids. Trimming pared 7 bases from V and 0 bases from J, leaving 12 bases between. The CDR3 sequence is CSVSQRPNTGELFF. The DNA of the CDR3 is TGCAGTGTCAGCCAGCGCCCGAACACCGGGGAGCTGTTTTTT.

The V gene is TRBV7-9, the J gene TRBJ2-2, with a weak D call TRBD2 (6 bases). Between the trimmed V and J ends, which lost 5 bases and 8 bases, there was a span of 9 bases. Germline V lookup: CDR1 SEHNR, CDR2 FQNEAQ (reference sequence). The CDR3 is 12 residues long. DNA of the CDR3: TGTGCCAGCAGCCCGGGACTGGGGGAGCTGTTTTTT. Its protein product is CASSPGLGELFF.

This clonotype was found many times. The chain couples TRBV27 to TRBJ2-7, with 7 bases matching TRBD2. Germline V gives CDR1 MNHEY, CDR2 SMNVEV (reference sequence). CDR3 length: 14 residues. V lost 7 bases and J lost 2; bases outside the gene matches: 8. The CDR3 is CASKVLAATYEQYF. CDR3 sequence (DNA): TGTGCCAGCAAAGTCCTAGCGGCCACCTACGAGCAGTACTTC.

This clonotype has ten or more counts. The V call is TRBV5-1, the J call TRBJ1-2; 7 bases match TRBD1. From germline, CDR1 is SGHRS and CDR2 YFSETQ. Unmatched junction bases numbered 2, after V lost 3 bases and J lost 3 bases. The CDR3 length is 13 residues. The CDR3 region has the DNA TGCGCCAGCAGCTCGCAGGGGGACTATGGCTACACCTTC. Protein: CASSSQGDYGYTF.

This clonotype is deemed large. The J gene is TRBJ2-5, the V gene TRBV28, with D hard to call. The CDR3 has 12 residues. Germline V lookup: CDR1 MDHEN, CDR2 SYDVKM. V shed 10 bases and J shed 2 bases, with 11 bases lying between them. Here the CDR3 DNA reads TGTGCCACCATGACTCCTCAAGAGACCCAGTACTTC. The encoded protein is CATMTPQETQYF.

The rearrangement links TRBV6-5 to TRBJ1-6; D is ambiguous. CDR1 MNHEY and CDR2 SVGAGI come from the germline V gene. V was pared by 6 bases and J by 6 bases, with 9 bases between. The CDR3 totals 13 residues. In DNA form, the CDR3 reads TGTGCCAGCAGCCCTTCACCTAATTCACCCCTCCACTTT. Translated, it gives CASSPSPNSPLHF.